By sample share, the clone carrying this TCR beta chain is large. Its specificity is unknown. Losses at the gene ends were 0 bases for V and 3 bases for J; bases not matched to a gene: 5. The CDR3 is 17 residues long. Per germline, CDR1 LGHNA and CDR2 YSLEER. These data are taken from a study of lung T cells in sarcoidosis with Löfgren's syndrome. Via MiXCR, TCRdb re-called the reads, giving one row per CDR3 protein. The sample shows roughly 2,000 distinct CDR3 sequences, approximately 27% of them seen only once. Whole-study results and caveats: Löfgren's syndrome patients reportedly showed greatest TRAV12-1 and TRBV2 expansion versus controls.

Specimen: CD4+ T cells from bronchoalveolar lavage. This clonotype originated in a human donor with sarcoidosis (Löfgren's syndrome or another form), or a control subject (not recorded which). V usage is TRBV4-3 and J usage is TRBJ2-5; 12 positions match TRBD2. The CDR3 loop is CASSQEASGRAEETQYF. CDR3 DNA sequence: TGCGCCAGCAGCCAAGAGGCTAGCGGGAGGGCCGAAGAGACCCAGTACTTC.